This T cell receptor beta chain was documented in a study of blood T cells in healthy people across ages. Study results and limitations: TCR beta diversity correlated strongly with naive T cell percentage.

A second PCR, run for roughly 7 to 11 cycles, used a sample-barcoded 5' primer plus a J-beta primer mix. CDR3-containing paired-end reads numbering at least 2.5 million came from each sample. TCRdb re-analysed the 5' RACE reads in MiXCR, keeping a single row per CDR3 protein. In the table there are 550,000 to 650,000 distinct CDR3 sequences, about 27% of which are singletons. The CDR3 is 13 amino acids. The V end was cut by 1 base, the J end by 9 bases, with 10 bases between. Germline loops: CDR1 SEHNR, CDR2 FQNEAQ (reference sequence). For this clonotype: Its antigen is undetermined.

These data are also associated with another study on T cells of mothers and their children. Turning to that study: Each child contributed approximately 2.9 million TCR beta CDR3 reads, while each mother contributed over 8.5 million.

This chain joins TRBV7-9 and TRBJ1-5; D gene unclear. The sequencing sample was made of blood. The TCR sequence derives from a boy aged 2 to 10 in good health. The CDR3 sequence: CASSLVGGRPQHF. The CDR3 DNA sequence: TGTGCCAGCAGCTTAGTCGGAGGTCGGCCCCAGCATTTT.